These T cell receptor beta chains were read from a single sample in a study of breast tumors, draining lymph nodes, adjacent tissues. TCRdb recomputed calls from the multiplex PCR reads with MiXCR, one row per CDR3 protein. This sample carries some 170,000 distinct CDR3 sequences, roughly 35% of them seen once, and the ten largest clones take 3.8%. The sequenced material came from axillary lymph node tissue. These receptors were collected from a female donor with breast cancer. Some clones in this sample may be carry-over from other donors' samples. CDR3s include the opening cysteine and the closing phenylalanine or tryptophan. The D gene is left open where the match is weak. Clone size is shown for a subset of rows, as once, few, many or a class of expanded clone.

TRBJ1-2 | TRBD1 | TRBV7-2 | NA | TGTGCCAGCAGCTCCTACGGACAGGGGAGCTATGGCTACACCTTC | CASSSYGQGSYGYTF
TRBJ2-7 | TRBD1 | TRBV25-1 | NA | TGTGCCAGCAGTGCCCGGGACAGAGACTACGAGCAGTACTTC | CASSARDRDYEQYF
TRBJ1-1 | NA | TRBV29-1 | NA | TGCAGCGTTGAAGGACGCTTGAACACTGAAGCTTTCTTT | CSVEGRLNTEAFF
TRBJ2-6 | TRBD1 | TRBV7-2 | many | TGTGCCAGCTCGGACAGGGTGGCCGGGGCCAACGTCCTGACTTTC | CASSDRVAGANVLTF
TRBJ2-7 | TRBD1 | TRBV6-2/TRBV6-3 | many | TGTGCCAGCAATCGACAGGGAATTTACGAGCAGTACTTC | CASNRQGIYEQYF
TRBJ1-6 | NA | TRBV12-3/TRBV12-4 | NA | TGTGCCAGCAGCCCCCACCTGGCGGGGCGGAATTCACCCCTCCACTTT | CASSPHLAGRNSPLHF
TRBJ1-5 | NA | TRBV6-1 | many | TGTGCCAGCAGTGACCCCCCTTGGCAGCCCCAGCATTTT | CASSDPPWQPQHF
TRBJ2-7 | NA | TRBV4-3 | many | TGCGCCAGCAGCCAAGACGTCGCGGGGAGCTCCTACGAGCAGTACTTC | CASSQDVAGSSYEQYF
TRBJ1-5 | NA | TRBV4-3 | many | TGCGCCAGCAGCCAAGATTCCGGGGGCTATAGCAATCAGCCCCAGCATTTT | CASSQDSGGYSNQPQHF
TRBJ2-2 | NA | TRBV7-9 | many | TGTGCCAGCAGCTCTCCGGGACACGGAAACACCGGGGAGCTGTTTTTT | CASSSPGHGNTGELFF
TRBJ1-5 | NA | TRBV30 | many | TGTGCCTGGAGAAGTGGGCAAACTAGCAATCAGCCCCAGCATTTT | CAWRSGQTSNQPQHF
TRBJ2-7 | TRBD1 | TRBV20-1 | NA | TGCAGTGTCGGGACAGGGGTTAGTTACGAGCAGTACTTC | CSVGTGVSYEQYF
TRBJ2-3 | NA | TRBV19 | NA | TGTGCCAGTAGTCACCGTGGGGGCGATACGCAGTATTTT | CASSHRGGDTQYF
TRBJ1-2 | NA | TRBV7-9 | many | TGTGCCAGCAGCGTCGTGGGGGGTTGGGCCTACACCTTC | CASSVVGGWAYTF
TRBJ2-2 | TRBD2 | TRBV12-5 | many | TGTGCTAGTGGGATCCTGAGCGGGGGGGCAGGCACCGGGGAGCTGTTTTTT | CASGILSGGAGTGELFF